The clone carrying this T cell receptor beta chain was picked up a small number of times. Its antigen is not known. These data originate in a study of response to subunit inactivated influenza vaccine. Study-level points and caveats: Few additional T cells are recruited per seasonal influenza vaccination, authors suggested.

CDR1 and CDR2 from the germline V gene are DFQATT and SNEGSKA (reference sequence). The CDR3 has 13 amino acids. Trimming took 1 base from V and 1 from J, leaving 7 bases between them. MiXCR, run by TCRdb on the RT-PCR reads, gives a single entry per CDR3 protein. The repertoire includes just over 300,000 distinct CDR3 sequences, over 20% of them detected once, and 10% sits in the top ten. The receptor comes from a man aged 50 to 75 who received an inactivated influenza vaccine. The source was PBMCs from blood, collected approximately 22 months after vaccination. This chain connects TRBV20-1 to TRBJ1-2; D possibly corresponds to TRBD1 (6 bases). The CDR3 DNA is TGCAGTGCTAGAGGACAGGATAACTATGGCTACACCTTC. Its protein product is CSARGQDNYGYTF.